This T cell receptor beta chain was documented in a study of HIV-infected patients and healthy controls. Study outcomes and limitations: Compared with healthy controls, HIV-infected patients showed less CDR3 sharing between individuals.

Germline V lookup: CDR1 DFQATT, CDR2 SNEGSKA (reference sequence). There are 14 residues in the CDR3. V shed 0 bases and J shed 6 bases, with 12 bases lying between them. This clonotype was counted between two and nine times. The target antigen is unknown. Roughly three months, about 14 weeks, into antiretroviral therapy, follow-up blood was collected. All unsorted peripheral T cells were captured because whole blood was used without fractionation. cDNA was made from approximately 0.55 ug RNA using alpha and beta constant primers. Each of the alpha and beta chains got its own library through chain-specific third strand synthesis with indices. TCRdb fed the 5' RACE reads into MiXCR, producing one record per CDR3 protein. The sample comprises about 6,500 distinct CDR3 sequences, around 7.7% of which are singletons, and 15% to 20% rests with the top ten.

The clonotype originates from an adult with HIV infection. This sample comprised blood, obtained during antiretroviral therapy. V gene TRBV20-1 combines with J gene TRBJ2-1, with a possible D match to TRBD2 (6 bases). This CDR3 is CSARDPGVGNEQFF. The CDR3 DNA follows: TGCAGTGCTAGAGATCCGGGAGTGGGCAATGAGCAGTTCTTC.